The 23 T cell receptor beta chains below come from one sample, sequenced in a study of CD8 T cells in ankylosing spondylitis. TCRdb re-derived calls from the 5' RACE reads in MiXCR, one entry per CDR3 protein. Among 150,000 to 200,000 distinct CDR3 sequences, 10% to 15% were seen once, and the ten largest hold approximately 11%. Sequenced: blood, either unsorted or a sorted T cell fraction (not recorded which). These receptors were obtained from a female donor with ankylosing spondylitis or in good health (not recorded which).

This clonotype appeared many times. V and J are TRBV25-1 and TRBJ1-5; no reliable D call. V lost 2 bases and J 0 bases, leaving 8 bases between the germline ends. CDR1 is MGHDK, CDR2 SYGVNS, per germline. CDR3 length equals 15 residues. CDR3 region: CASSERRYSNQPQHF. CDR3 DNA sequence: TGTGCCAGCAGTGAACGACGATATAGCAATCAGCCCCAGCATTTT.

This clonotype has ten or more counts. The gene calls are TRBV12-3 or TRBV12-4 and TRBJ2-3, with D uncertain. The CDR3 contains 12 residues. V shed 5 bases and J shed 1 base, with 4 bases lying between them. CDR3 sequence (DNA): TGTGCCAGCAGTAGACGCACAGATACGCAGTATTTT. Protein: CASSRRTDTQYF.

The chain couples TRBV7-3 to TRBJ1-1, with 8 bases identical to TRBD1. CDR1 is SGHTA, CDR2 FQGTGA, per germline. V shed 4 bases and J 5 bases; nucleotides not matched to a gene: 6. CDR3 size: 14 residues. CDR3 DNA: TGTGCCAGCAGCTCCGGACAGGGCCGGACTGAAGCTTTCTTT. It encodes CASSSGQGRTEAFF.

This clonotype was seen a few times. The rearrangement links TRBV18 to TRBJ2-2, with D unresolved. This CDR3 contains 15 residues. CDR1 is KGHSH and CDR2 is LQKENI in the germline V gene. Trimming removed 3 bases at V and 5 bases at J, with 13 bases between. CDR3 nucleotide sequence: TGTGCCAGCTCACCGATAGTTGGATGGACCGGGGAGCTGTTTTTT. It codes for CASSPIVGWTGELFF. Full variable domain (remainder filled in from reference TRBV18 and TRBJ2-2): NAGVMQNPRHLVRRRGQEARLRCSPMKGHSHVYWYRQLPEEGLKFMVYLQKENIIDESGMPKERFSAEFPKEGPSILRIQQVVRGDSAAYFCASSPIVGWTGELFFGEGSRLTVL.

The chain combines TRBV21-1 with TRBJ2-1; the table names TRBD2, a call not compared with the DNA. TRBV21-1 is annotated as a pseudogene. This CDR3 is built from 18 residues. CDR3 sequence reads: CASSKAVAGAPTYNEQFF. The CDR3 DNA sequence: TGTGCCAGCAGCAAGGCGGTAGCGGGGGCCCCTACCTACAATGAGCAGTTCTTC.

This clonotype has a handful of counts. The genes are TRBV6-1 and TRBJ1-2, with TRBD1 identical over 7 bases. Trimming removed 2 bases from V and 3 bases from J; junction bases left unmatched: 6. Germline lookup yields CDR1 MNHNS and CDR2 SASEGT. The CDR3 has 15 residues. CDR3 region: CASSEFPRGDYGYTF. Here the CDR3 DNA reads TGTGCCAGCAGTGAATTCCCCAGGGGGGACTATGGCTACACCTTC.

This clonotype was seen many times. This chain uses TRBV6-1 with TRBJ2-7; D uncertain. The CDR3 extends over 11 amino acids. Germline V CDR1 and CDR2: MNHNS, SASEGT. The V gene lost 3 bases and the J gene lost 2 bases, with 2 bases spanning the gap. CDR3 DNA sequence: TGTGCCAGCAGTGAGACCTACGAGCAGTACTTC. Its translation: CASSETYEQYF.

This clonotype was seen at least ten times. This chain connects TRBV30 to TRBJ2-5, with D uncertain. Deletions cut 0 bases from V and 1 base from J, with 6 bases between. The CDR3 runs to 13 residues. Germline V CDR1 and CDR2: GTSNPN, SVGIG (reference sequence). Here the CDR3 DNA reads TGTGCCTGGAGTGTACAGATCCAAGAGACCCAGTACTTC. It specifies CAWSVQIQETQYF. Variable domain in full (rest from reference TRBV30 and TRBJ2-5): SQTIHQWPATLVQPVGSPLSLECTVEGTSNPNLYWYRQAAGRGLQLLFYSVGIGQISSEVPQNLSASRPQDRQFILSSKKLLLSDSGFYLCAWSVQIQETQYFGPGTRLLVL.

This clonotype was counted at least ten times. V and J are TRBV25-1 and TRBJ1-1; D gene unclear. The ends were cut back, 4 bases at V and 2 bases at J, with 8 bases in the middle. This CDR3 spans 13 amino acids. From germline, CDR1 is MGHDK and CDR2 SYGVNS. The CDR3 here is CASSAGYNTEAFF. The CDR3 bases are TGTGCCAGCAGTGCGGGCTATAACACTGAAGCTTTCTTT.

This clonotype was recorded at least ten times. V gene TRBV28 combines with J gene TRBJ1-2; D call uncertain. Germline-derived CDR1 and CDR2 are MDHEN and SYDVKM. V lost 2 bases to trimming and J lost 8 bases, with 6 bases between them. This CDR3 has 11 amino acids. CDR3 coding DNA: TGTGCCAGCAGTTTAGGATCCGGCTACACCTTC. It encodes CASSLGSGYTF.

Ten or more counts support this clonotype. The J gene is TRBJ1-1, the V gene TRBV10-3, with TRBD1 identical over 9 bases. CDR3 size: 15 residues. Germline trimming cut 6 bases from V and 0 bases from J; bases unmatched to any gene: 5. Germline-derived CDR1 and CDR2 are ENHRY and SYGVKD. CDR3 in amino acids: CAIRRTGAMNTEAFF. DNA of the CDR3: TGTGCCATCAGGCGGACAGGGGCAATGAACACTGAAGCTTTCTTT.

In its sample, this clonotype was seen many times. The chain combines TRBV20-1 with TRBJ2-1; weak D call: TRBD2 (6 bases). Germline assignment: CDR1 DFQATT and CDR2 SNEGSKA (reference sequence). V was trimmed by 3 bases and J by 4 bases, leaving 10 bases between them. The CDR3 length is 13 residues. The CDR3 spells CSARVSGYNEQFF. DNA of the CDR3: TGCAGTGCTAGGGTTAGCGGTTACAATGAGCAGTTCTTC.

This clonotype was observed many times. CDR3 nucleotides: TGCGCCAGCAGCTTGGAGGGACCCTACAATGAGCAGTTCTTC. Translating gives CASSLEGPYNEQFF. The V gene is TRBV5-1, the J gene TRBJ2-1; D is perhaps TRBD1 or TRBD2 (5 bases each). Germline CDR1 SGHRS, CDR2 YFSETQ. The CDR3 totals 14 residues. Trimming left V 0 bases short and J 2 bases short, with 6 bases between. Full variable domain (outside the CDR3, taken from reference TRBV5-1 and TRBJ2-1): KAGVTQTPRYLIKTRGQQVTLSCSPISGHRSVSWYQQTPGQGLQFLFEYFSETQRNKGNFPGRFSGRQFSNSRSEMNVSTLELGDSALYLCASSLEGPYNEQFFGPGTRLTVL.

This clonotype has just a few counts. An end of the junction differs from the germline gene, which may be a read error. This rearrangement joins TRBV28 to TRBJ2-7; D not resolved. The V gene's germline CDR1 is MDHEN and CDR2 SYDVKM. This CDR3 contains 15 residues. In nucleotides, the CDR3 is TGTGCCAGCAGTCCCTCCCCCTCTGTAATCTACGATCAGTACTTC. Translation gives CASSPSPSVIYDQYF.

This clonotype was recorded at least ten times. The genes are TRBV11-2 and TRBJ2-7; 7 nucleotides match TRBD2. V trimming: 5 bases; J trimming: 0 bases; junction bases outside the gene matches: 10. Germline-derived CDR1 and CDR2 are SGHAT and FQNNGV. CDR3 length equals 16 residues. The CDR3: CASSPGTIIPSYEQYF. CDR3 sequence (DNA): TGTGCCAGCAGCCCCGGGACTATCATCCCCTCCTACGAGCAGTACTTC. The full variable domain, in which reference TRBV11-2 and TRBJ2-7 provide the parts outside the CDR3, is EAGVAQSPRYKIIEKRQSVAFWCNPISGHATLYWYQQILGQGPKLLIQFQNNGVVDDSQLPKDRFSAERLKGVDSTLKIQPAKLEDSAVYLCASSPGTIIPSYEQYFGPGTRLTVT.

The chain has TRBV12-3 or TRBV12-4 and TRBJ2-7, with D perhaps TRBD2 (6 bases). The CDR3 is 16 amino acids. With 1 base removed from V and 2 bases from J, the gap between germline ends came to 15 bases. The CDR3 DNA reads TGTGCCAGCAGTTTAGTTTCCGGCGGGGCTACCTACGAGCAGTACTTC. Translating it yields CASSLVSGGATYEQYF.

This clonotype was observed a handful of times. For the CDR3, the DNA is TGTGCCAGCTCACTATACAGGGTCTCCACTGAAGCTTTCTTT. Translating it yields CASSLYRVSTEAFF. The chain uses TRBV18 and TRBJ1-1, with D possibly matching TRBD1 (6 bases). Germline V gene data show CDR1 as KGHSH and CDR2 as LQKENI. CDR3 size: 14 residues. The V gene lost 4 bases and the J gene lost 4 bases, with 13 bases spanning the gap.

This clonotype was seen at least ten times. This sequence joins TRBV29-1 and TRBJ2-1, with a possible D match to TRBD2 (6 bases). Per germline, CDR1 SQVTM and CDR2 ANQGSEA. The ends were cut back, 2 bases at V and 7 bases at J, with 15 bases in the middle. This CDR3 spans 14 amino acids. CDR3 region: CSVEYSRGTNEQFF. The CDR3 DNA sequence: TGCAGCGTTGAATACTCTCGGGGGACGAATGAGCAGTTCTTC.

This clonotype showed up many times. This chain links TRBV20-1 with TRBJ2-7, with 13 bases that match TRBD2. This CDR3 comprises 15 residues. The germline V gene has CDR1 DFQATT and CDR2 SNEGSKA (reference sequence). Losses at the gene ends were 5 bases for V and 6 bases for J; bases not matched to a gene: 10. CDR3 protein: CSAPQLAGGAAEQYF. CDR3 nucleotides: TGCAGTGCTCCCCAACTAGCGGGAGGGGCCGCCGAGCAGTACTTC.

At least ten counts were recorded for this clonotype. The chain joins TRBV20-1 to TRBJ1-4; the D is unclear. Germline values: CDR1 DFQATT, CDR2 SNEGSKA (reference sequence). The CDR3 extends over 11 amino acids. With 6 bases removed from V and 4 bases from J, the gap between germline ends came to 6 bases. The CDR3 DNA follows: TGCAGTGCCGCTATTAATGAAAAACTGTTTTTT. As protein: CSAAINEKLFF.

This clonotype has at least ten counts. The chain couples TRBV5-5 to TRBJ2-3; the match to TRBD2 covers 13 bases. With 3 bases clipped from V and 3 bases from J, the junction kept 4 bases outside the gene matches. Germline-derived CDR1 and CDR2 are SGHKS and YYEKEE (reference sequence). The CDR3 is 16 amino acids. The DNA for the CDR3 is TGTGCCAGCAGCTCGGGACTAGCGGGACCGACAGATACGCAGTATTTT. Its translation is CASSSGLAGPTDTQYF.

At least ten counts were recorded for this clonotype. This chain links TRBV7-8 with TRBJ2-5; tentative D call: TRBD2 (6 bases). There are 16 residues in the CDR3. CDR1 SGHVS and CDR2 FQNEAQ come from the germline V gene. V lost 1 base and J lost 5, with 17 bases in between. CDR3 amino acids: CASSLGGGTRSETQYF. CDR3 DNA: TGTGCCAGCAGCTTAGGTGGGGGGACGCGGAGTGAGACCCAGTACTTC.

This clonotype showed up just a few times. The chain joins TRBV5-8 to TRBJ1-1; D uncertain. Trimming pared 0 bases from V and 1 base from J, leaving 16 bases between. Germline lookup yields CDR1 SGHTS and CDR2 YDEGEE. The CDR3 has 17 amino acids. CDR3 in DNA: TGTGCCAGCAGCTTGGCCATTGAGACCCTGTGGAACACTGAAGCTTTCTTT. It encodes CASSLAIETLWNTEAFF.